These T cell receptor beta chains were read from a single sample in a study of blood T cells in healthy people across ages. A single record per CDR3 protein comes from TCRdb applying MiXCR to the 5' RACE reads. The sample lists approximately 1,000,000 distinct CDR3 sequences, 35% to 40% occurring once. Specimen: blood. The receptors derive from a young man in good health. Both conserved end residues are part of each CDR3. The D gene is left open where the match is weak. Expanded clones are given a class, and other clones once, few, many or no size at all.

V gene	D gene	clone size	J gene	CDR3 DNA	CDR3 protein
TRBV30	.	.	TRBJ1-2	TGTGCCTGGAGTGGGGGGGCTAACTATGGCTACACCTTC	CAWSGGANYGYTF
TRBV20-1	TRBD1	few	TRBJ2-5	TGCAGTGCTAGAGATCCGAGACAGGGGGTTGAGACCCAGTACTTC	CSARDPRQGVETQYF
TRBV12-3/TRBV12-4	.	.	TRBJ1-6	TGTGCCAGCAGTTTAGTTAACAGGTTGGGTTCACCCCTCCACTTT	CASSLVNRLGSPLHF
TRBV3-1	TRBD1	many	TRBJ1-4	TGTGCCAGCAGCCCCGGACAGGCGACTAATGAAAAACTGTTTTTT	CASSPGQATNEKLFF
TRBV27	TRBD1	.	TRBJ2-7	TGTGCCAGCTTGACCGGGACAGGGCCCTACGAGCAGTACTTC	CASLTGTGPYEQYF
TRBV29-1	.	many	TRBJ2-3	TGCAGCGTCGCACGCGGGGACACTAGCACGGGTACGCAGTATTTT	CSVARGDTSTGTQYF
TRBV6-5	.	.	TRBJ1-5	TGTGCCAGCAGCTACAAGGGAGGCCAGCCCCAGCATTTT	CASSYKGGQPQHF
TRBV7-8	TRBD1	.	TRBJ2-2	TGTGCCAGCAGCCTCGACAGGGCGAGGCCAACCACCGGGGAGCTGTTTTTT	CASSLDRARPTTGELFF
TRBV2	.	few	TRBJ1-2	TGTGCCAGCAGTGTACAGGCAGGGGGCTACACCTTC	CASSVQAGGYTF
TRBV29-1	.	.	TRBJ2-7	TGCAGCGTTGAAATAGGGATGCCCCTCCTCTTGTCCTACGAGCAGTACTTC	CSVEIGMPLLLSYEQYF
TRBV20-1	TRBD2	.	TRBJ2-2	TGCAGTGCTAGAGACCGGCGGGGGGGCCAGAAGGAGCTGTTTTTT	CSARDRRGGQKELFF